These T cell receptor beta chains were read from a single sample in a study of blood T cell repertoires in COVID-19. Profiled with immunoSEQ multiplex PCR; TCRdb holds only in-frame clones, not every one. Among roughly 180,000 clones listed, approximately 80% were seen once. Specimen: peripheral blood. Every receptor here comes from a human donor in a cohort sampled during active COVID-19. Each CDR3 is given with its conserved first and last residue. A D gene is named only where the DNA matches it firmly. The size of a clone is reported for some rows only, either as once, few or many, or as a class for expanded clones.

D gene: -
V gene: TRBV9
J gene: TRBJ2-6
clone size: -
CDR3 protein: CASSPIHSGANVLTF
CDR3 DNA: TGTGCCAGCAGCCCTATTCACTCTGGGGCCAACGTCCTGACTTTC

D gene: TRBD1
V gene: TRBV29-1
J gene: TRBJ2-1
clone size: few
CDR3 protein: CSVGTVSSYNEQFF
CDR3 DNA: TGCAGCGTGGGGACAGTCAGCTCCTACAATGAGCAGTTCTTC

D gene: -
V gene: TRBV9
J gene: TRBJ2-3
clone size: -
CDR3 protein: CASSVGTPLGTDTQYF
CDR3 DNA: TGTGCCAGCAGCGTAGGAACACCATTGGGCACAGATACGCAGTATTTT

D gene: -
V gene: TRBV11-1
J gene: TRBJ2-7
clone size: -
CDR3 protein: CASSLSGDRYEQYF
CDR3 DNA: TGTGCCAGCAGCTTATCAGGGGATCGCTACGAGCAGTACTTC

D gene: TRBD1
V gene: TRBV20-1
J gene: TRBJ2-5
clone size: -
CDR3 protein: CSPHRGETQYF
CDR3 DNA: TGCAGTCCTCACAGGGGGGAGACCCAGTACTTC

D gene: -
V gene: TRBV9
J gene: TRBJ2-3
clone size: -
CDR3 protein: CASSVGGPSTDTQYF
CDR3 DNA: TGTGCCAGCAGCGTAGGGGGCCCGAGCACAGATACGCAGTATTTT

D gene: TRBD1
V gene: TRBV28
J gene: TRBJ1-2
clone size: few
CDR3 protein: CATVDRAYGYTF
CDR3 DNA: TGTGCCACAGTAGACAGGGCGTATGGCTACACCTTC

D gene: -
V gene: TRBV25-1
J gene: TRBJ2-6
clone size: -
CDR3 protein: CASSEWGGSGANVLTF
CDR3 DNA: TGTGCCAGCAGTGAGTGGGGAGGATCTGGGGCCAACGTCCTGACTTTC

D gene: TRBD1
V gene: TRBV7-9
J gene: TRBJ2-2
clone size: -
CDR3 protein: CASSLVGGLDTGELFF
CDR3 DNA: TGTGCCAGCAGCTTAGTAGGGGGCTTGGACACCGGGGAGCTGTTTTTT

D gene: TRBD1
V gene: TRBV4-1
J gene: TRBJ2-7
clone size: -
CDR3 protein: CASSQRQGNYEQYF
CDR3 DNA: TGCGCCAGCAGCCAACGACAGGGTAACTACGAGCAGTACTTC

D gene: TRBD1
V gene: TRBV29-1
J gene: TRBJ2-5
clone size: -
CDR3 protein: CSVVRTGQQETQYF
CDR3 DNA: TGCAGCGTTGTCCGGACAGGGCAGCAAGAGACCCAGTACTTC

D gene: TRBD1
V gene: TRBV30
J gene: TRBJ2-7
clone size: -
CDR3 protein: CAWSWGQGYEQYF
CDR3 DNA: TGTGCCTGGAGTTGGGGACAGGGCTACGAGCAGTACTTC

D gene: TRBD1
V gene: TRBV5-1
J gene: TRBJ2-7
clone size: -
CDR3 protein: CASSFEQGVYEQYF
CDR3 DNA: TGCGCCAGCAGCTTCGAACAGGGGGTCTACGAGCAGTACTTC

D gene: -
V gene: TRBV6-2/TRBV6-3
J gene: TRBJ2-1
clone size: -
CDR3 protein: CASSYSPVAGAGEQFF
CDR3 DNA: TGTGCCAGCAGTTACTCCCCTGTGGCGGGGGCGGGTGAGCAGTTCTTC

D gene: TRBD2
V gene: TRBV10-1
J gene: TRBJ2-2
clone size: -
CDR3 protein: CASSGEGTGELFF
CDR3 DNA: TGCGCCAGCAGTGGGGAGGGTACCGGGGAGCTGTTTTTT

D gene: TRBD1
V gene: TRBV19
J gene: TRBJ1-2
clone size: -
CDR3 protein: CASTPGTGYGYTF
CDR3 DNA: TGTGCCAGTACCCCCGGGACAGGCTATGGCTACACCTTC

D gene: -
V gene: TRBV7-9
J gene: TRBJ1-4
clone size: once
CDR3 protein: CASSLARTALNEKLFF
CDR3 DNA: TGTGCCAGCAGCTTAGCTAGGACAGCACTTAATGAAAAACTGTTTTTT

D gene: -
V gene: TRBV15
J gene: TRBJ2-7
clone size: -
CDR3 protein: CATSTRTGEYEQYF
CDR3 DNA: TGTGCCACCAGCACAAGGACTGGGGAGTACGAGCAGTACTTC

D gene: -
V gene: TRBV10-3
J gene: TRBJ1-1
clone size: -
CDR3 protein: CAISGPGDEAFF
CDR3 DNA: TGTGCCATCAGTGGGCCGGGAGATGAAGCTTTCTTT

D gene: TRBD1
V gene: TRBV7-3
J gene: TRBJ1-1
clone size: -
CDR3 protein: CASKPGQGRGYTEAFF
CDR3 DNA: TGTGCCAGCAAACCGGGACAGGGGCGCGGGTACACTGAAGCTTTCTTT

D gene: -
V gene: TRBV9
J gene: TRBJ1-4
clone size: -
CDR3 protein: CASSTGQDEKLFF
CDR3 DNA: TGTGCCAGCAGCACTGGACAAGATGAAAAACTGTTTTTT

D gene: TRBD1
V gene: TRBV5-6
J gene: TRBJ2-1
clone size: once
CDR3 protein: CASSTGESEQFF
CDR3 DNA: TGTGCCAGCAGCACAGGGGAGTCTGAGCAGTTCTTC

D gene: -
V gene: TRBV7-6
J gene: TRBJ1-1
clone size: -
CDR3 protein: CASSSETGMNTEAFF
CDR3 DNA: TGTGCCAGCAGCTCCGAGACAGGCATGAACACTGAAGCTTTCTTT

D gene: -
V gene: TRBV6-1
J gene: TRBJ1-1
clone size: -
CDR3 protein: CASSETNGDTEAFF
CDR3 DNA: TGTGCCAGCAGTGAAACGAACGGGGACACTGAAGCTTTCTTT

D gene: -
V gene: TRBV5-1
J gene: TRBJ2-7
clone size: once
CDR3 protein: CASSLAFSDTERNEQYF
CDR3 DNA: TGCGCCAGCAGCTTGGCCTTTTCGGACACCGAAAGGAACGAGCAGTACTTC

D gene: -
V gene: TRBV5-1
J gene: TRBJ2-7
clone size: -
CDR3 protein: CASSLGAELNEQYF
CDR3 DNA: TGCGCCAGCAGCTTGGGTGCGGAATTGAACGAGCAGTACTTC

D gene: -
V gene: TRBV5-4
J gene: TRBJ1-2
clone size: -
CDR3 protein: CASSLGRSGSYTF
CDR3 DNA: TGTGCCAGCAGCTTGGGAAGGAGTGGAAGCTACACCTTC

D gene: TRBD2
V gene: TRBV15
J gene: TRBJ2-7
clone size: -
CDR3 protein: CATSLRRGGYEQYF
CDR3 DNA: TGTGCCACCAGCCTCCGGCGGGGGGGCTACGAGCAGTACTTC

D gene: -
V gene: TRBV3-1/TRBV3-2
J gene: TRBJ1-1
clone size: -
CDR3 protein: CASSEAAGTEAFF
CDR3 DNA: TGTGCCAGCAGCGAGGCGGCGGGCACTGAAGCTTTCTTT

D gene: TRBD1
V gene: TRBV27
J gene: TRBJ1-2
clone size: -
CDR3 protein: CASSWTGRYGYTF
CDR3 DNA: TGTGCCAGCAGCTGGACAGGGAGGTATGGCTACACCTTC

D gene: TRBD1
V gene: TRBV5-8
J gene: TRBJ1-4
clone size: -
CDR3 protein: CASSSAGTGLNEKLFF
CDR3 DNA: TGTGCCAGCAGCTCTGCCGGGACAGGCCTTAATGAAAAACTGTTTTTT

D gene: -
V gene: TRBV7-9
J gene: TRBJ2-7
clone size: -
CDR3 protein: CASSPWGLGSYEQYF
CDR3 DNA: TGTGCCAGCAGCCCCTGGGGCCTGGGGTCCTACGAGCAGTACTTC

D gene: -
V gene: TRBV12-1
J gene: TRBJ2-2
clone size: -
CDR3 protein: CATRTGTGELFF
CDR3 DNA: TGTGCCACTCGTACAGGGACCGGGGAGCTGTTTTTT

D gene: -
V gene: TRBV3-1/TRBV3-2
J gene: TRBJ1-4
clone size: -
CDR3 protein: CASSQDHPTGQANEKLFF
CDR3 DNA: TGTGCCAGCAGCCAAGATCACCCCACAGGGCAGGCTAATGAAAAACTGTTTTTT

D gene: -
V gene: TRBV30
J gene: TRBJ2-7
clone size: -
CDR3 protein: CAWRVRGGPEQYF
CDR3 DNA: TGTGCCTGGAGAGTAAGGGGGGGGCCCGAGCAGTACTTC

D gene: -
V gene: TRBV5-1
J gene: TRBJ2-1
clone size: once
CDR3 protein: CASSLEPRTYNEQFF
CDR3 DNA: TGCGCCAGCAGCTTGGAACCGCGGACCTACAATGAGCAGTTCTTC

D gene: TRBD1
V gene: TRBV6-6
J gene: TRBJ2-1
clone size: -
CDR3 protein: CASSYSAHQGDEQFF
CDR3 DNA: TGTGCCAGCAGTTACTCGGCCCATCAGGGGGATGAGCAGTTCTTC

D gene: -
V gene: TRBV19
J gene: TRBJ2-3
clone size: -
CDR3 protein: CASSINLAGWRDTQYF
CDR3 DNA: TGTGCCAGTAGTATAAACCTGGCGGGGTGGAGAGATACGCAGTATTTT

D gene: -
V gene: TRBV27
J gene: TRBJ1-5
clone size: few
CDR3 protein: CASSTTMGTRNQPQHF
CDR3 DNA: TGTGCCAGCAGTACTACCATGGGGACACGCAATCAGCCCCAGCATTTT

D gene: -
V gene: TRBV6-5
J gene: TRBJ2-5
clone size: -
CDR3 protein: CASSYSERETQYF
CDR3 DNA: TGTGCCAGCAGTTACTCGGAGCGAGAGACCCAGTACTTC

D gene: -
V gene: TRBV11-2
J gene: TRBJ2-7
clone size: -
CDR3 protein: CASSVPSSYEQYF
CDR3 DNA: TGTGCCAGCAGCGTTCCCAGCTCCTACGAGCAGTACTTC

D gene: -
V gene: TRBV5-1
J gene: TRBJ2-3
clone size: few
CDR3 protein: CASSRREEASTDTQYF
CDR3 DNA: TGCGCCAGCAGCCGTCGAGAGGAAGCTAGCACAGATACGCAGTATTTT

D gene: -
V gene: TRBV6-6
J gene: TRBJ1-1
clone size: -
CDR3 protein: CASSFGGNTEAFF
CDR3 DNA: TGTGCCAGCAGCTTCGGAGGGAACACTGAAGCTTTCTTT

D gene: -
V gene: TRBV30
J gene: TRBJ1-1
clone size: -
CDR3 protein: CAWSVLRNTEAFF
CDR3 DNA: TGTGCCTGGAGTGTACTAAGGAACACTGAAGCTTTCTTT

D gene: -
V gene: TRBV2
J gene: TRBJ1-5
clone size: few
CDR3 protein: CASSENGPQHF
CDR3 DNA: TGTGCCAGCAGTGAGAACGGGCCCCAGCATTTT

D gene: TRBD2
V gene: TRBV7-9
J gene: TRBJ2-1
clone size: -
CDR3 protein: CASSLVGGGGLVQFF
CDR3 DNA: TGTGCCAGCAGCTTAGTAGGCGGGGGGGGGCTTGTGCAGTTCTTC

D gene: TRBD2
V gene: TRBV3-1/TRBV3-2
J gene: TRBJ2-3
clone size: -
CDR3 protein: CASSQGTSIGDTQYF
CDR3 DNA: TGTGCCAGCAGCCAAGGGACTAGCATAGGGGATACGCAGTATTTT

D gene: -
V gene: TRBV27
J gene: TRBJ1-2
clone size: few
CDR3 protein: CASRLQGTGGYTF
CDR3 DNA: TGTGCCAGCAGGCTTCAGGGTACGGGTGGCTACACCTTC

D gene: TRBD2
V gene: TRBV3-1/TRBV3-2
J gene: TRBJ2-7
clone size: -
CDR3 protein: CASSQDEIGGLAGYEQYF
CDR3 DNA: TGTGCCAGCAGCCAAGATGAAATAGGAGGACTAGCGGGATACGAGCAGTACTTC